This TCR beta chain stems from a study of T cell changes during pregnancy in multiple sclerosis (dated by TCRdb to between 2017 and 2020). About the investigation overall: In women with multiple sclerosis, the researchers looked at how the T cell repertoire shifted as pregnancy progressed.

From the germline V gene, CDR1 is LGHNA and CDR2 is YSLEER. The CDR3 runs 16 residues from the cysteine to the phenylalanine. Only the CDR3 DNA stays, 48 bases, in frame from base 1. V was cut back by 0 bases and J by 2 bases, leaving a gap of 13 bases between them. Comments on this clone: What this receptor recognizes is not known. The sample holds no much larger clone one base away, and base qualities are not on file.

Libraries were built with the immunoSEQ multiplex PCR assay. Imported from immuneACCESS, the table was reduced by TCRdb to in-frame sequences with V and J called. These copies leave out some clones; in studies compared against another copy, an unresolved V gene accounts for under half, and the cause of the remainder is not known. The sample records tens of thousands of clones, approximately 92% of which are singletons. The ten largest account for roughly 1.4% of the sample. The TCR originated in a female donor with multiple sclerosis, enrolled in a pregnancy study. The sequenced sample was peripheral blood. The sequence links TRBV4-3 to TRBJ1-2; no D gene is confidently identified. The nucleotide sequence is TGCGCCAGCAGCCAAGATGTGACCCTGGAGAACTATGGCTACACCTTC. Translated, this is CASSQDVTLENYGYTF.